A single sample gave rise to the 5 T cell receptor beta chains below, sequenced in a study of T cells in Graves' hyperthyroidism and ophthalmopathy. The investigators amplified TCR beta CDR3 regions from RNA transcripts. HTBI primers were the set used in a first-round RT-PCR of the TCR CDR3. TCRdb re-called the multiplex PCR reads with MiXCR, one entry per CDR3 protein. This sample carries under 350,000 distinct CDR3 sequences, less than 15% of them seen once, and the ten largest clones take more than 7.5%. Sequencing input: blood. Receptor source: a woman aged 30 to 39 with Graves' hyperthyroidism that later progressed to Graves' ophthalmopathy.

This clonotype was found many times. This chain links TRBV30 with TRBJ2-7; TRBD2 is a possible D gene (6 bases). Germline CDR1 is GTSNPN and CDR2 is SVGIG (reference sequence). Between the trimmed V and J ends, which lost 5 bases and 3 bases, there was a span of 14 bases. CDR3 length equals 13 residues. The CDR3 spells CAWGDGGIYEQYF. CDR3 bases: TGTGCCTGGGGGGACGGCGGGATCTACGAGCAGTACTTC. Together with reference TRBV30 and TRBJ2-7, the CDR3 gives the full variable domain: SQTIHQWPATLVQPVGSPLSLECTVEGTSNPNLYWYRQAAGRGLQLLFYSVGIGQISSEVPQNLSASRPQDRQFILSSKKLLLSDSGFYLCAWGDGGIYEQYFGPGTRLTVT.

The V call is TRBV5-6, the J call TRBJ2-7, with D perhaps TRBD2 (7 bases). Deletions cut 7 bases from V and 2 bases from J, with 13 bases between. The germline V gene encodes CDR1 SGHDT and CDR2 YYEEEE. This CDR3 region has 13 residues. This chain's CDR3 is CASRRGGAYEQYF. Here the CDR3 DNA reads TGTGCCAGCCGGAGGGGGGGGGCCTACGAGCAGTACTTC.

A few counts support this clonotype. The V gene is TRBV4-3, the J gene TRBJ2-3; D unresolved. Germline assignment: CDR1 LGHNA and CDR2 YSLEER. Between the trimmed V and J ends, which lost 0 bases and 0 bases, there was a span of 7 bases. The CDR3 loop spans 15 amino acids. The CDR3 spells CASSQDRISTDTQYF. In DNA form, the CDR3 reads TGCGCCAGCAGCCAAGATCGCATTAGCACAGATACGCAGTATTTT.

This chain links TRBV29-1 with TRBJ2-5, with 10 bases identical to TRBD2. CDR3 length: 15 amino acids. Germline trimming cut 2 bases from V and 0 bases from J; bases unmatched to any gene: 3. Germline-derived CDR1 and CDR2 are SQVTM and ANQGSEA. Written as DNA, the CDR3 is TGCAGCGTTGAATTTAGCGGGAGGCACCAAGAGACCCAGTACTTC. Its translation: CSVEFSGRHQETQYF. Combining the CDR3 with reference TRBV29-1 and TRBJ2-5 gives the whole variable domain SAVISQKPSRDICQRGTSLTIQCQVDSQVTMMFWYRQQPGQSLTLIATANQGSEATYESGFVIDKFPISRPNLTFSTLTVSNMSPEDSSIYLCSVEFSGRHQETQYFGPGTRLLVL.

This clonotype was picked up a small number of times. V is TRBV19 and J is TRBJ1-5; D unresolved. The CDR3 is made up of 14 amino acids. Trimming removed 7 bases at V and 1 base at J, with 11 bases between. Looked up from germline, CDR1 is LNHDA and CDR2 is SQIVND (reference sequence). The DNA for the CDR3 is TGTGCCAGTAAGGGCAAGGTAAGCAATCAGCCCCAGCATTTT. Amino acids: CASKGKVSNQPQHF. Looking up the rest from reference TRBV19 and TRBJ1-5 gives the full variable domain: DGGITQSPKYLFRKEGQNVTLSCEQNLNHDAMYWYRQDPGQGLRLIYYSQIVNDFQKGDIAEGYSVSREKKESFPLTVTSAQKNPTAFYLCASKGKVSNQPQHFGDGTRLSIL.